One sample yielded the 20 T cell receptor beta chains listed below, sequenced in a study of cytotoxic CD8 clonotypes in ibrutinib-treated CLL. Produced via immunoSEQ multiplex PCR; TCRdb's table is partial and in-frame only. This sample has some 46,000 clones, with 60% to 75% found just once. The sequences come from PBMCs, collected after 12 months of ibrutinib treatment. The source is a human donor with chronic lymphocytic leukemia.

The chain is built from TRBV7-2 and TRBJ2-1; 10 bases agree with TRBD2. V trimming: 0 bases; J trimming: 1 base; junction bases outside the gene matches: 3. The CDR3 is made up of 17 amino acids. The germline V gene has CDR1 SGHTA and CDR2 FQGNSA. CDR3 protein: CASSLAAGGPSYNEQFF. DNA of the CDR3: TGTGCCAGCAGCTTAGCAGCGGGAGGGCCATCCTACAATGAGCAGTTCTTC. The complete variable domain, with remaining parts taken from reference TRBV7-2 and TRBJ2-1, reads GAGVSQSPSNKVTEKGKDVELRCDPISGHTALYWYRQSLGQGLEFLIYFQGNSAPDKSGLPSDRFSAERTGGSVSTLTIQRTQQEDSAVYLCASSLAAGGPSYNEQFFGPGTRLTVL.

The J gene is TRBJ2-7, the V gene TRBV15; D might be TRBD2 (6 bases). Per the germline V gene, CDR1 is LNHNV and CDR2 is YYDKDF (reference sequence). V was pared by 0 bases and J by 7 bases, with 16 bases between. The CDR3 runs 15 residues. The CDR3 nucleotides read TGTGCCACCAGCAGAGAAGGGACTGGGATCGGGGAGCAGTACTTC. This encodes CATSREGTGIGEQYF.

The V and J genes are TRBV5-1 and TRBJ2-1; D gene uncertain. Germline CDR1 is SGHRS and CDR2 is YFSETQ. Trimming cost V 0 bases and J 6 bases, with 16 bases left between them. This CDR3 spans 16 amino acids. DNA for the CDR3: TGCGCCAGCAGCTTGGGAGGCACCCCCTTGGCCAATGAGCAGTTCTTC. Protein: CASSLGGTPLANEQFF.

The rearrangement joins TRBV5-6 to TRBJ2-3, with D tentatively TRBD1 or TRBD2 (5 bases each). The CDR3 extends over 11 amino acids. Per the germline V gene, CDR1 is SGHDT and CDR2 is YYEEEE. Trimming shortened V by 3 bases and J by 10 bases, and 9 bases separated the two germline ends. Here the CDR3 reads CASSWDQSQYF. CDR3 bases: TGTGCCAGCAGCTGGGACCAATCGCAGTATTTT.

The chain recombines TRBV9 with TRBJ2-3; 13 bases match TRBD2. CDR3 length equals 16 residues. Germline CDR1 SGDLS, CDR2 YYNGEE. The junction had 5 bases not matched to a gene; V was cut back by 3 bases and J by 4 bases. CDR3: CASSAGTSGVSDTQYF. CDR3 coding DNA: TGTGCCAGCAGCGCAGGGACTAGCGGGGTTTCAGATACGCAGTATTTT. Full variable domain (missing parts from reference TRBV9 and TRBJ2-3): DSGVTQTPKHLITATGQRVTLRCSPRSGDLSVYWYQQSLDQGLQFLIQYYNGEERAKGNILERFSAQQFPDLHSELNLSSLELGDSALYFCASSAGTSGVSDTQYFGPGTRLTVL.

The chain joins TRBV10-1 to TRBJ1-4; D is unresolved. In germline, CDR1 is WNHNN, CDR2 SYGVQD (reference sequence). Trimming removed 5 bases at V and 8 bases at J, with 12 bases between. The CDR3 totals 13 residues. Here the CDR3 reads CASSTIRGEKLFF. DNA for the CDR3: TGCGCCAGCAGTACCATACGGGGAGAAAAACTGTTTTTT.

CDR3 loop: CASSVATDRETQYF. The CDR3 region has the DNA TGTGCCAGCAGCGTAGCTACGGACAGGGAGACCCAGTACTTC. The chain links TRBV9 to TRBJ2-5, with 7 bases fitting TRBD1. Germline CDR1 and CDR2: SGDLS and YYNGEE. Germline trimming cut 0 bases from V and 5 bases from J; bases unmatched to any gene: 4. CDR3 length: 14 amino acids. Filled out from reference TRBV9 and TRBJ2-5, the complete variable domain reads DSGVTQTPKHLITATGQRVTLRCSPRSGDLSVYWYQQSLDQGLQFLIQYYNGEERAKGNILERFSAQQFPDLHSELNLSSLELGDSALYFCASSVATDRETQYFGPGTRLLVL.

This clone has just a few counts. The chain employs TRBV14 and TRBJ1-1; D is perhaps TRBD1 (5 bases). Trimming left V 3 bases short and J 4 bases short, with 15 bases between. CDR1 is SGHDN and CDR2 is FVKESK in the germline V gene. The CDR3 runs 15 residues. CDR3 nucleotides: TGTGCCAGCAGCCACAGAGCCCAGGGTGGCACTGAAGCTTTCTTT. Translated: CASSHRAQGGTEAFF.

This chain connects TRBV15 to TRBJ1-5; TRBD1 might be the D (5 bases). The CDR3 totals 16 residues. Trimming left V 2 bases short and J 2 bases short, with 13 bases between. The germline V gene encodes CDR1 LNHNV and CDR2 YYDKDF (reference sequence). The CDR3 protein is CATSRTLGGGNQPQHF. CDR3 nucleotides: TGTGCCACCAGCAGAACCCTGGGGGGTGGCAATCAGCCCCAGCATTTT.

This clone was detected once. The gene calls are TRBV5-5 and TRBJ1-4; possibly TRBD1 for D (5 bases). With 0 bases removed from V and 4 bases from J, the gap between germline ends came to 10 bases. From germline, CDR1 is SGHKS and CDR2 YYEKEE (reference sequence). The CDR3 has 15 residues. The CDR3 DNA follows: TGTGCCAGCAGCTTGGGACAGTTGAGTAATGAAAAACTGTTTTTT. This sequence encodes CASSLGQLSNEKLFF.

With respect to this clone: Sequence at one end of the junction differs from germline and may be a read error. This chain uses TRBV9 with TRBJ2-1; D might be TRBD1 or TRBD2, each matching 5 bases. This CDR3 spans 11 amino acids. Per the germline V gene, CDR1 is SGDLS and CDR2 is YYNGEE. CDR3 protein: CASNDRGRRIF. CDR3 DNA sequence: TGTGCCAGCAACGACCGGGGCCGGAGGATCTTC.

This sequence joins TRBV7-9 and TRBJ2-2, with 8 positions matching TRBD1. V lost 5 bases, J lost 4 bases, and 3 bases stayed unmatched. Germline assignment: CDR1 SEHNR and CDR2 FQNEAQ (reference sequence). This CDR3 is 14 amino acids long. The CDR3 DNA is TGTGCCAGCAGCATAACAGGGGGCACCGGGGAGCTGTTTTTT. Amino acid sequence: CASSITGGTGELFF.

The chain uses TRBV11-2 and TRBJ2-7; TRBD1 aligns across 7 bases. Germline CDR1 reads SGHAT; CDR2 reads FQNNGV. The CDR3 spans 14 residues. Unmatched junction bases numbered 3, after V lost 1 base and J lost 3 bases. The DNA of the CDR3 is TGTGCCAGCAGCTTAGTACAGGGGCTCTACGAGCAGTACTTC. Residues: CASSLVQGLYEQYF.

This clone has just one count. The chain couples TRBV15 to TRBJ2-7, with 7 bases fitting TRBD1. Unmatched junction bases numbered 11, after V lost 7 bases and J lost 2 bases. CDR1 is LNHNV and CDR2 is YYDKDF in the germline V gene (reference sequence). The CDR3 consists of 15 residues. The CDR3 region has the DNA TGTGCCACCACCGACGACAGGGTGGGCCCCTACGAGCAGTACTTC. Translating gives CATTDDRVGPYEQYF.

The chain employs TRBV29-1 and TRBJ1-2; TRBD1 agrees at 10 bases. The CDR3 has 13 residues. The V and J ends lost 8 bases and 7 bases, in that order; junction bases with no gene match: 10. Germline V gene sequence: CDR1 SQVTM, CDR2 ANQGSEA. The CDR3: CSSKGGDRGGYTF. Here the CDR3 DNA reads TGCAGCTCCAAAGGGGGGGACAGGGGTGGCTACACCTTC.

The V gene is TRBV7-9, the J gene TRBJ1-2; maybe TRBD1 (6 bases). There are 15 residues in the CDR3. V was pared by 0 bases and J by 5 bases, with 13 bases between. Germline V gives CDR1 SEHNR, CDR2 FQNEAQ (reference sequence). CDR3 protein: CASSLAGQTSYGYTF. The CDR3 DNA follows: TGTGCCAGCAGCTTAGCCGGACAGACGTCTTATGGCTACACCTTC.

V usage is TRBV2 and J usage is TRBJ2-2, with a weak D call TRBD2 (5 bases). V gave up 3 bases and J gave up 7 bases, with 12 bases separating them. CDR3 length equals 14 residues. Germline assignment: CDR1 SNHLY and CDR2 FYNNEI. This chain's CDR3 is CASSEVRTGGELFF. DNA for the CDR3: TGTGCCAGCAGTGAGGTACGGACTGGCGGGGAGCTGTTTTTT.

This clone was seen more than once but under ten times. The rearrangement joins TRBV6-1 to TRBJ2-2; no definite D call. Germline loops: CDR1 MNHNS, CDR2 SASEGT. The CDR3 runs to 14 residues. Between the trimmed V and J ends, which lost 5 bases and 3 bases, there was a span of 10 bases. In DNA, the CDR3 is TGTGCCAGCAGTCGGACGATCGACACCGGGGAGCTGTTTTTT. Amino acids: CASSRTIDTGELFF.

The chain carries TRBV30 and TRBJ1-1; possible D gene TRBD1, 5 bases. The CDR3 covers 15 residues. Germline CDR1 reads GTSNPN; CDR2 reads SVGIG (reference sequence). Trimming cost V 2 bases and J 0 bases, with 13 bases left between them. The CDR3 region is CAWSHTGTVNTEAFF. CDR3 DNA: TGTGCCTGGAGTCATACCGGGACGGTGAACACTGAAGCTTTCTTT.

J is TRBJ2-1 and V is TRBV4-1, with 14 bases identical to TRBD2. After removal of 7 bases from V and 7 bases from J, the junction contained 6 bases not matched to a gene. CDR1 is MGHRA and CDR2 is YSYEKL in the germline V gene. This CDR3 region has 15 residues. DNA for the CDR3: TGCGCCAGCAACCCGGGACTAGCGGGAGTGAATGAGCAGTTCTTC. Translating it yields CASNPGLAGVNEQFF.